These 2 T cell receptor beta chains were all obtained from the same sample, sequenced in a study of T-cell reconstitution after alpha-beta-depleted transplantation in children. Unique molecular identifiers featured in how the TCRbeta library was prepared. From the PCR reads, TCRdb called clonotypes with MiXCR, one entry per CDR3 protein. The table records 700,000 or so distinct CDR3 sequences, around 13% of them present only once. Here the sequenced sample was PBMCs, taken before TCRalphabeta/CD19-depleted stem cell transplant. The receptors derive from a girl aged 2-10 years with congenital amegakaryocytic thrombocytopenia, due to receive a stem cell transplant.

The rearrangement links TRBV29-1 to TRBJ2-1; D is unresolved. Looked up from germline, CDR1 is SQVTM and CDR2 is ANQGSEA. The CDR3 extends over 10 amino acids. The V end lost 3 bases, the J end lost 10 bases, and 7 bases lay between the germline ends. The CDR3 is CSVESVEQFF. In nucleotides, the CDR3 is TGCAGCGTTGAGTCGGTCGAGCAGTTCTTC.

The rearrangement joins TRBV5-1 to TRBJ1-4; a weak D match, TRBD1 (5 bases). V shed 4 bases and J shed 2 bases, with 9 bases lying between them. The CDR3 runs to 14 residues. CDR1 is SGHRS and CDR2 is YFSETQ in the germline V gene. In DNA form, the CDR3 reads TGCGCCAGCAGCCGACAGCCTACTAATGAAAAACTGTTTTTT. As protein: CASSRQPTNEKLFF.